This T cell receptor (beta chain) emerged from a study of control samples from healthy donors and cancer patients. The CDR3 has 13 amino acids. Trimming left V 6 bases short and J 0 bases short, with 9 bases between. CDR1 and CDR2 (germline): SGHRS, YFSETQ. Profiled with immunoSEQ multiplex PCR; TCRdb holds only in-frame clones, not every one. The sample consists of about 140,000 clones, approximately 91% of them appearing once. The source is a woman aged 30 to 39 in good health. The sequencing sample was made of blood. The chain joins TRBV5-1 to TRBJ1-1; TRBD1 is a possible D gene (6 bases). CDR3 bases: TGCGCCAGCACGGGACATTTGAACACTGAAGCTTTCTTT. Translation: CASTGHLNTEAFF. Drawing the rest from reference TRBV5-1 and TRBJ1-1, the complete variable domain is KAGVTQTPRYLIKTRGQQVTLSCSPISGHRSVSWYQQTPGQGLQFLFEYFSETQRNKGNFPGRFSGRQFSNSRSEMNVSTLELGDSALYLCASTGHLNTEAFFGQGTRLTVV.